This record looks at one T cell receptor beta chain sequence and its context. The specificity of this receptor is unknown. There are no base qualities to consult, and no much larger clone falls within one base. The library was produced with 5' RACE. Reads for this sample came from an Illumina HiSeq 2000. Template switching added a universal primer binding site, and the final cDNA carried a unique molecular identifier that allowed TCR cDNA molecules to be counted accurately. First-strand cDNA for TCR alpha and beta chains was synthesized from specific primers in the conserved constant-segment region. Each cDNA library was double barcoded, with a SMART-Mk sample barcode plus Illumina barcodes, to control for contamination. TruSeq adapter sequences and Illumina sample barcodes were added in two successive PCR steps. Sequencing of the TCR alpha and beta cDNA libraries was done on the Illumina HiSeq platform using custom primers. The authors processed their data as follows. MiGEC processed the raw reads to extract unique molecular identifiers, while MiXCR was used to determine the CDR3 positions. Recombination models were inferred per individual with the repgenHMM and IGoR tools using an EM algorithm. Shared clonotype analysis was performed with the tcR package in R, normalizing sharing by the product of cloneset sizes. To study raw recombination free of thymic and clonal selection effects, out-of-frame nonproductive sequences were analyzed. TCRdb itself trimmed the public reads at Q25 with fastp, ran MiXCR and retained productive beta chains. All rows with the same CDR3 protein become a single entry with the most common DNA and genes. TCRdb's processing, not the authors', yielded these V and J calls. This sample lists approximately 620,000 distinct CDR3 sequences; over 8.5% were detected once. The top ten constitute 0.98% of the sample.

Including cysteine and phenylalanine, the CDR3 has 14 amino acids. The entry retains the CDR3 DNA only, 42 bases that are in frame from base 1. The germline V and J ends show losses of 6 bases and 7 bases respectively, and no gene match explains 12 bases of the junction. The germline V gene (reference sequence) yields SGHKS for CDR1 and YYEKEE for CDR2. The data stem from a study of identical twins (dated by TCRdb to the mid-2010s). Background on the whole study: TCR alpha and beta repertoires from monozygotic twins, unrelated adults of various ages and cord blood were deep-sequenced to test whether fetal clonotypes persist. Replicate twin experiments were performed at different times using different library preparation protocols to rule out contamination. Beyond this particular receptor, the publication reports: Compared with coincidental sharing between unrelated individuals, an excess of low generation-probability sequences was observed among out-of-frame TCR alpha sequences shared between twins. A weaker excess of twin sharing was found in beta out-of-frame sequences because the signal-to-noise ratio was lowered by fewer shared sequences. Fewer insertions were carried by abundant cord blood beta clonotypes, a similar but weaker trend appeared in young adult naive repertoires, and no such trend appeared in memory repertoires. Recombination models systematically underestimated out-of-frame TCR alpha sharing in monozygotic twins but agreed with sharing between unrelated individuals. Zero-insertion analyses could be partly confounded by invariant T cells such as MAIT and iNKT, although diverse VJ usage argued against such confounding for most clonotypes. Because the same donors could not be followed over many years, conclusions were based on cross-sectional statistical analysis.

All donors were healthy Caucasians. The twin cohort comprised three pairs of female monozygotic twins, all aged roughly 18 to 30 years. Peripheral blood mononuclear cells were used as the source from which RNA for TCR libraries was isolated. The sample was also linked to a second study, of yellow fever vaccine responses in identical twins. The second publication reports: The T cell response to vaccination in identical twins was reported by the authors to appear partly convergent and partly personalized. In identical twins, the study followed T cell clones that responded to the vaccine with precision.

In this chain, TRBV5-5 is recombined with TRBJ2-7; the junction holds 8 bases that match TRBD1. The TCR comes from a woman aged 18-29 years in good health. The sample taken for sequencing was PBMCs. The DNA is as follows: TGTGCCAGCACCACCGCATCAGGGGGCCGGGAGCAGTACTTC. The translation is CASTTASGGREQYF.